The entry below gives a single T cell receptor beta chain sequence along with its context. These data come from a study of sequential checkpoint blockade in melanoma. Treatment defined: randomized to nivolumab then ipilimumab (arm A) or the reverse (arm B). Clones were sequenced by immunoSEQ multiplex PCR, and TCRdb holds only the in-frame ones, with some missing. This table has around 5,000 clones, roughly 20% appearing once. The CDR3 length is 15 residues. V lost 1 base to trimming and J lost 3 bases, with 13 bases between them. Germline assignment: CDR1 MGHRA and CDR2 YSYEKL. Material: tumor tissue (inferred from file names), obtained from a patient given nivolumab and ipilimumab in sequence. This TCR was sampled from a human donor with melanoma. The chain recombines TRBV4-1 with TRBJ2-7; D may match TRBD1 or TRBD2 (6 bases each). The CDR3 coding sequence is TGCGCCAGCAGCCAAGTGGAGGGGGTGGGCTACGAGCAGTACTTC. Its protein is CASSQVEGVGYEQYF.